Sequencing of this T cell receptor (beta chain) was carried out in a study of blood T cell repertoires in COVID-19. In the study overall: Acute and convalescent COVID-19 specimens originated in the United States, Italy and Spain. PBMCs, B-cell-depleted T cells, or T cells provided the cDNA or gDNA that made up the material.

Per the authors' pipeline: Nucleated cell counts were estimated from reference gene primer amplification. TCRdb's table, derived via immunoSEQ multiplex PCR, lists solely in-frame clones and lacks some. That table supplies the V and J calls and clone size; D and trimming were determined from the DNA. The data show around 90,000 clones, with 80% seen just once and around a fifth held by the top ten. This clone has just one count. This clonotype originated in a human donor in a cohort sampled during active COVID-19. Input material: peripheral blood.

Here the CDR3 DNA reads TGCGCCAGCAGCCAGTCTCATTCCGGCGCGGGAACCTACGAGCAGTACTTC. The encoded protein is CASSQSHSGAGTYEQYF. The chain joins TRBV4-1 to TRBJ2-7; TRBD2 is a possible D gene (6 bases). The CDR3 is 17 amino acids. V shed 3 bases and J shed 2 bases, with 20 bases lying between them. Looked up from germline, CDR1 is MGHRA and CDR2 is YSYEKL.